This T cell receptor beta chain was recovered during a study of PD-1 blockade in classical Hodgkin lymphoma. General observations from the study: Patients who responded completely had about the same baseline diversity as newly diagnosed patients. No one has yet defined what causes the repertoire differences, which may be disease activity or prior therapy.

The patients all showed relapse after autologous stem cell transplantation, while their brentuximab vedotin exposure varied. Investigators isolated CD4+ T cells from thawed PBMCs through magnetic negative selection. This clone was observed a few times. The antigen is unknown. Sequenced by immunoSEQ multiplex PCR; TCRdb stores in-frame clones only, minus some. The table records approximately 25,000 clones, over 60% of them present only once. The TCR was taken from a human donor with classical Hodgkin lymphoma. The specimen comprised CD4+ T cells from blood, sampled at baseline.

CDR3 sequence reads: CASSLVSGDYEQYF. CDR3 coding DNA: TGTGCCAGCAGCTTGGTTAGCGGGGACTACGAGCAGTACTTC. This rearrangement joins TRBV7-6 to TRBJ2-7, with 8 bases fitting TRBD2. Unmatched junction bases numbered 4, after V lost 3 bases and J lost 3 bases. Germline CDR1 is SGHVS and CDR2 is FNYEAQ. This CDR3 comprises 14 residues.